This TCR beta chain was retrieved from a study of blood T cell repertoires in COVID-19. The junction had 7 bases not matched to a gene; V was cut back by 2 bases and J by 5 bases. The CDR3 is made up of 14 amino acids. Germline values: CDR1 GTSNPN, CDR2 SVGIG (reference sequence). Only in-frame clones appear in the TCRdb table, and some are missing; sequencing was by immunoSEQ multiplex PCR. The sample contains more than 35,000 clones, approximately 71% of which appear only once. The TCR comes from an older man with acute or convalescent COVID-19. The chain carries TRBV30 and TRBJ2-3; 7 bases line up with TRBD1. Material for sequencing was peripheral blood. The CDR3 sequence is CAWSPRSGGDTQYF. The CDR3 DNA reads TGTGCCTGGAGTCCACGATCAGGGGGAGATACGCAGTATTTT.